A selection of T cell receptor beta chains follows, all from one sample in a study of CD8+CD57+ T cells in acquired aplastic anemia. TCRdb recomputed calls from the reads with MiXCR, one row per CDR3 protein. The sample records 300,000 or so distinct CDR3 sequences, 45% to 70% being singletons. Sequencing was carried out using sorted CD4+, CD8+, or CD8+CD57+ T cells (not recorded which) from PBMCs. These receptors all come from a human donor with severe aplastic anemia or a healthy control (not recorded which). CDR3s include the opening cysteine and the closing phenylalanine or tryptophan. A D gene is named only where the DNA matches it firmly. Where a row states a size, it is once, few, many or the class of an expanded clone; other rows omit it.

many TRBJ2-7 TRBV5-1 TRBD2 TGCGCCAGCAGCCACGGGACTAGCGGGGGGGTAGGCGAGCAGTACTTC CASSHGTSGGVGEQYF
. TRBJ2-7 TRBV7-3 . TGTGCCAGCAGCTTAGGGGTAGGGCCTTGGGAGCAGTACTTC CASSLGVGPWEQYF
few TRBJ1-4 TRBV30 . TGTGCCTGGAGTCCACAACAGGGCTTTAATGAAAAACTGTTTTTT CAWSPQQGFNEKLFF
few TRBJ2-3 TRBV2 TRBD2 TGTGCCAGTCAACTAGCGGATACAGATACGCAGTATTTT CASQLADTDTQYF
. TRBJ1-1 TRBV24-1 . TGTGCCACCAGTGATTTTGGTCTAGGCGAGGGAGCTTTCTTT CATSDFGLGEGAFF
many TRBJ1-6 TRBV7-3 TRBD1 TGTGCCAGCAGCTGGCGGGGACAGGGGGATTCACCCCTCCACTTT CASSWRGQGDSPLHF
. TRBJ1-1 TRBV19 . TGTGCCAGTAGCCCGGACCACTCCAGGGACACTGAAGCTTTCTTT CASSPDHSRDTEAFF
many TRBJ1-2 TRBV4-2 . TGTGCCAGCAGCCAAGATTACAGGGTTGGCTACACCTTC CASSQDYRVGYTF
. TRBJ2-3 TRBV19 . TGTGCCAGTAGGACCCCAGGGGGGGCTAGCACAGATACGCAGTATTTT CASRTPGGASTDTQYF
. TRBJ2-7 TRBV20-1 TRBD2 TGCAGTGCTAGTGTACTAGCGGGGGGGCCTTCCTACGAGCAGTACTTC CSASVLAGGPSYEQYF
. TRBJ2-3 TRBV12-3/TRBV12-4 . TGTGCCAGCAGCCCACCTCCCCCTCCGGGAGCCCGGGGGGATACGCAGTATTTT CASSPPPPPGARGDTQYF
. TRBJ2-7 TRBV5-1 . TGCGCCAGCAGTGGGGGGTCCGAGTACGAGCAGTACTTC CASSGGSEYEQYF
. TRBJ1-5 TRBV20-1 . TGCAGTGCTAAAGAGACAGGTCTCAATCAGCCCCAGCATTTT CSAKETGLNQPQHF
. TRBJ2-5 TRBV7-4 . TGTGCCAGCAGCCAACTAGGCCAGGCAGGGGAGACCCAGTACTTC CASSQLGQAGETQYF
. TRBJ1-5 TRBV20-1 TRBD1 TGCAGTGCTCCTCAGGGGGGGATAGATCAGCCCCAGCATTTT CSAPQGGIDQPQHF
few TRBJ1-5 TRBV27 TRBD1 TGTGCCAGCAGTTCCGGACAGGCTAGTCAGCCCCAGCATTTT CASSSGQASQPQHF
. TRBJ2-7 TRBV4-3 TRBD2 TGCGCCAGCAGCCAAGCGTTAGCGGGGTCCTACGAGCAGTACTTC CASSQALAGSYEQYF